This is a list of T cell receptor beta chains from one sample in a study of shared clonotypes between healthy human individuals. Measured with immunoSEQ multiplex PCR; TCRdb has only the in-frame clones, and not every one. The data hold about 2 million clones, with 90% to 95% observed a single time. The sequenced sample was naive CD4+ T cells sorted from blood. The receptors originated from a man younger than 35 in good health. The CDR3 runs from the conserved cysteine through the conserved F or W. Clone size is given for some rows only: seen once, a few or many times, or a class if the clone is expanded.

size | J | V | CDR3
. | TRBJ2-7 | TRBV11-3 | CASSLASGQGVHEQYF
. | TRBJ1-1 | TRBV6-5 | CASSYSRLLNTEAFF
. | TRBJ2-2 | TRBV5-4 | CASSLPMTGTTGELFF
. | TRBJ1-6 | TRBV30 | CAWSSQGGSPLHF
. | TRBJ1-6 | TRBV6-5 | CASSYRDRGNSPLHF
. | TRBJ2-2 | TRBV25-1 | CASSEQTRGFTGELFF
once | TRBJ2-3 | TRBV6-5 | CASSYSSGARTDTQYF
. | TRBJ2-2 | TRBV6-6 | CASRRTVNTGELFF
once | TRBJ2-1 | TRBV10-3 | CAIGTSSNEQFF
. | TRBJ2-7 | TRBV20-1 | CSASAYEGQYF
once | TRBJ1-3 | TRBV15 | CATSREGTGGEGRNTIYF
. | TRBJ2-5 | TRBV7-2 | CASSSWGLAGGETQYF
. | TRBJ2-2 | TRBV28 | CASSSQTGARTGELFF
once | TRBJ2-3 | TRBV1 | CTSSQRWGLAGADTQYF
few | TRBJ1-3 | TRBV2 | CASRQTGNTIYF
. | TRBJ2-1 | TRBV5-1 | CASSLGGGKINGVHEQFF
. | TRBJ1-5 | TRBV30 | CAWSGTGSQPQHF
. | TRBJ1-1 | TRBV15 | CATSRDRLSEAFF
few | TRBJ1-6 | TRBV6-1 | CASNAGVSYNSPLHF
. | TRBJ1-1 | TRBV27 | CASSSLGLGGKSTEAFF
. | TRBJ1-5 | TRBV27 | CASSDRGQVNQPQHF
. | TRBJ2-5 | TRBV13 | CASSLRVAGGQETQYF
. | TRBJ2-7 | TRBV18 | CASSPPMGFYEQYF
. | TRBJ2-5 | TRBV7-2 | CASSFYRDYQETQYF
. | TRBJ2-3 | TRBV7-9 | CASSRTSGEGDTQYF
. | TRBJ1-1 | TRBV6-5 | CASSYSQRGMNTEAFF
. | TRBJ2-1 | TRBV10-3 | CAISESTTPAGYNEQFF
few | TRBJ2-3 | TRBV4-3 | CASSQDRGDTQYF
. | TRBJ1-5 | TRBV18 | CASSPQGGNQPQHF
. | TRBJ2-5 | TRBV15 | CATSREPGPRETQYF
. | TRBJ2-7 | TRBV9 | CASSPRTGSYEQYF
once | TRBJ2-5 | TRBV5-6 | CASSSSSRREQETQYF
. | TRBJ2-7 | TRBV7-9 | CASSRLSGRAGFEQYF
. | TRBJ1-1 | TRBV5-1 | CASSLNSGYNTEAFF
once | TRBJ1-3 | TRBV6-5 | CASSWGNTIYF
. | TRBJ2-1 | TRBV5-1 | CASGFRGGDEQFF
. | TRBJ1-2 | TRBV9 | CASSVALTGSPGYGYTF
. | TRBJ1-5 | TRBV2 | CASSAGPQNQPQHF
. | TRBJ2-5 | TRBV9 | CASSKTGGGETQYF
. | TRBJ1-2 | TRBV5-1 | CASSAGTGNYGYTF
once | TRBJ2-7 | TRBV6-5 | CASSYRGRSSYEQYF
. | TRBJ2-2 | TRBV6-5 | CASKGLANTGELFF
. | TRBJ2-1 | TRBV7-2 | CASSLAASPSYNEQFF
once | TRBJ2-3 | TRBV30 | CAWAVLGRDTDTQYF
. | TRBJ2-3 | TRBV7-9 | CASSITTAAYTDTQYF
. | TRBJ2-7 | TRBV9 | CASSAGQTYEQYF
. | TRBJ2-4 | TRBV19 | CASRGRGDRFIQYF
. | TRBJ1-2 | TRBV19 | CASSIPRGPYGYTF
. | TRBJ1-5 | TRBV7-9 | CASSLGSLGEPQHF
. | TRBJ1-6 | TRBV19 | CASSTAGTGVTSPLHF
few | TRBJ1-2 | TRBV10-3 | CAISEDGYYGYTF
. | TRBJ1-6 | TRBV28 | CASSLGGSLHF
. | TRBJ2-5 | TRBV6-6 | CASSSLLAGQETQYF